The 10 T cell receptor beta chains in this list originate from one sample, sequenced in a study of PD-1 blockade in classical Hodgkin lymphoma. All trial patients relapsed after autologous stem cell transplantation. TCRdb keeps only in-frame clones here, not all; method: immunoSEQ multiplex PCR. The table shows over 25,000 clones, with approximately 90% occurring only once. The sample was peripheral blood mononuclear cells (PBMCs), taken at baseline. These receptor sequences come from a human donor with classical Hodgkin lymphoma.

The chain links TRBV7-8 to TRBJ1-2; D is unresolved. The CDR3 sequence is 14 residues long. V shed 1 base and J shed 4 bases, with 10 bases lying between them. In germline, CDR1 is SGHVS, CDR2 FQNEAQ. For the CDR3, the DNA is TGTGCCAGCAGCTTAGAAGGGCAAATCTATGGCTACACCTTC. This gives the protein CASSLEGQIYGYTF.

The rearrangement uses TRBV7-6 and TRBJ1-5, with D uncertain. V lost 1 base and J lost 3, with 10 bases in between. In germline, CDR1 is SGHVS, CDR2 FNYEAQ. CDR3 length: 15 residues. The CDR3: CASSLGGGLNQPQHF. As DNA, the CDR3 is TGTGCCAGCAGCTTAGGAGGCGGACTCAATCAGCCCCAGCATTTT. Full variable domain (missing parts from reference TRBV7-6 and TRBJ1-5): GAGVSQSPRYKVTKRGQDVALRCDPISGHVSLYWYRQALGQGPEFLTYFNYEAQQDKSGLPNDRFSAERPEGSISTLTIQRTEQRDSAMYRCASSLGGGLNQPQHFGDGTRLSIL.

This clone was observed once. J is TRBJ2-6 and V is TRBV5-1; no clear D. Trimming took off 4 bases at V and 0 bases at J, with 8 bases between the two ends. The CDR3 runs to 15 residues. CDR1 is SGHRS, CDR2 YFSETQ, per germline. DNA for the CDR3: TGCGCCAGCAGCGAAGGAGTCTCTGGGGCCAACGTCCTGACTTTC. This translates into CASSEGVSGANVLTF.

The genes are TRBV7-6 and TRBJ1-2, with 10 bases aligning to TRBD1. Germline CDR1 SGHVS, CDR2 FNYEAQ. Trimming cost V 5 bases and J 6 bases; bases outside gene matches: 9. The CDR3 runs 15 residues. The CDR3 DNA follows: TGTGCCAGCAGCCCGACAGGGGGCCTGTCGGATGGCTACACCTTC. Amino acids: CASSPTGGLSDGYTF.

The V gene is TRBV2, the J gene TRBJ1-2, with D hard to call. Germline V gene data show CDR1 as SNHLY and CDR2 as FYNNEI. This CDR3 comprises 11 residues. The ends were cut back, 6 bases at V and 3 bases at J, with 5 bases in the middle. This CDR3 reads CASREDYGYTF. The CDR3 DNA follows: TGTGCCAGCAGGGAGGACTATGGCTACACCTTC.

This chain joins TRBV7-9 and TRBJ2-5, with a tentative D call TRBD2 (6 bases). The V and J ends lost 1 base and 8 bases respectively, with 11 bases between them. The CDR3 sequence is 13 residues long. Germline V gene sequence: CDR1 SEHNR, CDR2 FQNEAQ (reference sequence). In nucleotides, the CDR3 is TGTGCCAGCAGCTTAGGGACTATCTTCACCCAGTACTTC. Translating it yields CASSLGTIFTQYF.

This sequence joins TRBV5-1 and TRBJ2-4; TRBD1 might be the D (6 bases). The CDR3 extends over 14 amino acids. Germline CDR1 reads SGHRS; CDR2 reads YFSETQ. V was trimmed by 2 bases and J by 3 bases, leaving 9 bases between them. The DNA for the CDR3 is TGCGCCAGCAGCTTCGAGGGGGACAAAAACATTCAGTACTTC. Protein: CASSFEGDKNIQYF.

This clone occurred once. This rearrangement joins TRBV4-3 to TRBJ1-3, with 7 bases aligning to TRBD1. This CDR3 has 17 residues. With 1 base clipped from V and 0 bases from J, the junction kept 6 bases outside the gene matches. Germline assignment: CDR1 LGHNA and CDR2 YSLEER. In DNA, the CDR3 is TGCGCCAGCAGCCAAGGGCCTGGGACAGTCTCTGGAAACACCATATATTTT. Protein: CASSQGPGTVSGNTIYF.

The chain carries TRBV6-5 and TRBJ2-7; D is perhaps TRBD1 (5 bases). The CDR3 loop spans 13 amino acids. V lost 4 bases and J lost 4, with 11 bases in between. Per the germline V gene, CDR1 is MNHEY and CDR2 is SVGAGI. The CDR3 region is CASSLSTDYEQYF. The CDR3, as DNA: TGTGCCAGCAGTTTATCGACAGATTACGAGCAGTACTTC.

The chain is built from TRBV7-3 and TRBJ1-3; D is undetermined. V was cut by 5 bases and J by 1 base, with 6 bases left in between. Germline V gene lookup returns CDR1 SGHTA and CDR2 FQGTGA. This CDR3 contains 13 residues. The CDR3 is CASSRNSGNTIYF. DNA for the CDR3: TGTGCCAGCAGCAGAAATTCTGGAAACACCATATATTTT.